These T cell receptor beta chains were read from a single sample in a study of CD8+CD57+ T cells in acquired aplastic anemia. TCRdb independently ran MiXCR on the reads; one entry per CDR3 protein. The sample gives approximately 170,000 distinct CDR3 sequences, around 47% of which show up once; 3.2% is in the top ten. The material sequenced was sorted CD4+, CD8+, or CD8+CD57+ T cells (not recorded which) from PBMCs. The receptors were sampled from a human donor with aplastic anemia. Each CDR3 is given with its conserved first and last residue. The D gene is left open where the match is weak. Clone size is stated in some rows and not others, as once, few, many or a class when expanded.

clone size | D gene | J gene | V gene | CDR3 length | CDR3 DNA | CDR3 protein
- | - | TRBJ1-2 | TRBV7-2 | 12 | TGTGCCAGCAGTTTTCGATTTGGTGGCTACACCTTC | CASSFRFGGYTF
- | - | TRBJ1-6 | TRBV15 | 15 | TGTGCCACCAGCGCCCGGGCAGGGCCTAATTCACCCCTCCACTTT | CATSARAGPNSPLHF
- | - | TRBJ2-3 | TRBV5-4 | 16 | TGTGCCAGCAGCTTGGTGGGCAGCCATAGCACAGATACGCAGTATTTT | CASSLVGSHSTDTQYF
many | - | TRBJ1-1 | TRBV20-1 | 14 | TGCAGTGCTAGACGACAGTCTATGAACACTGAAGCTTTCTTT | CSARRQSMNTEAFF
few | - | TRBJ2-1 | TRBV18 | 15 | TGTGCCAGCTCACCACCGAAGGGCTCCTACAATGAGCAGTTCTTC | CASSPPKGSYNEQFF
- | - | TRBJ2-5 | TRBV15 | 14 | TGTGCCACCAGCAGACTTGGGACTCGGGAGACCCAGTACTTC | CATSRLGTRETQYF
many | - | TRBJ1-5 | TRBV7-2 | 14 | TGTGCCAGCAGCTTAGCAGGGGTCAATCAGCCCCAGCATTTT | CASSLAGVNQPQHF
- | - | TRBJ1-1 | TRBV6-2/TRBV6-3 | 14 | TGTGCCAGCAGTCTACGGGGGAGAAACACTGAAGCTTTCTTT | CASSLRGRNTEAFF
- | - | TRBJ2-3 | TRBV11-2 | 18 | TGTGCCAGCGGCGCCCTTGCCTTCGCACCAAGTAACACAGATACGCAGTATTTT | CASGALAFAPSNTDTQYF
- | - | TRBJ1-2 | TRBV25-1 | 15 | TGTGCCAGCAGTGACAAATACGGGATGTCGAATGGCTACACCTTC | CASSDKYGMSNGYTF
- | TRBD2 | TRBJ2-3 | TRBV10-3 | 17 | TGTGCCATCAGTGGAACAGGGGGGACTAGCGGCACAGATACGCAGTATTTT | CAISGTGGTSGTDTQYF
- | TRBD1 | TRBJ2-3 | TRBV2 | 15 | TGTGCCAGCAGTGAAGGACAGGGGGCTACAGATACGCAGTATTTT | CASSEGQGATDTQYF
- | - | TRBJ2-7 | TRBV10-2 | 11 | TGCGCCAGCAGTGAGTCGAACGAGCAGTACTTC | CASSESNEQYF
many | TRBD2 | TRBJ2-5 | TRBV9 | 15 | TGTGCCAGCAGCGGCGGACTAGCGGGGGTGGAGACCCAGTACTTC | CASSGGLAGVETQYF
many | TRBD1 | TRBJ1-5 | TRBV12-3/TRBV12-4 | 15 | TGTGCCAGCAGTCCGGGACAGGGGGTCCATCAGCCCCAGCATTTT | CASSPGQGVHQPQHF